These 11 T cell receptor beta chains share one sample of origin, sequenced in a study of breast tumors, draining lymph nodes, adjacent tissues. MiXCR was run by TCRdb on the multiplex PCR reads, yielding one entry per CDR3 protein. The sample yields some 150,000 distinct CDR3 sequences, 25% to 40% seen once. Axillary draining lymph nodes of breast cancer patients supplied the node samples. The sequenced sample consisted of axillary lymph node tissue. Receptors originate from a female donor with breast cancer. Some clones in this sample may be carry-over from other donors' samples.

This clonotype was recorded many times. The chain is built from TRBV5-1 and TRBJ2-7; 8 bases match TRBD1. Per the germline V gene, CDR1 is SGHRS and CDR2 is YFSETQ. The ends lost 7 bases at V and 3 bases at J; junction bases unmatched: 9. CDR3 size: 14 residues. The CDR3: CASSNGQGLYEQYF. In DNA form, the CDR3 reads TGCGCCAGCTCCAATGGACAGGGACTCTACGAGCAGTACTTC.

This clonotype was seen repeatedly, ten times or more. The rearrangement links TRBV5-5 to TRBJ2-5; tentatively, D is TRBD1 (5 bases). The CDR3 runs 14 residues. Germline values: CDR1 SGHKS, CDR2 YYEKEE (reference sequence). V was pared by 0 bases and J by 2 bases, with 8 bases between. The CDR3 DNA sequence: TGTGCCAGCAGCTTGGGATGGACACAAGAGACCCAGTACTTC. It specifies CASSLGWTQETQYF.

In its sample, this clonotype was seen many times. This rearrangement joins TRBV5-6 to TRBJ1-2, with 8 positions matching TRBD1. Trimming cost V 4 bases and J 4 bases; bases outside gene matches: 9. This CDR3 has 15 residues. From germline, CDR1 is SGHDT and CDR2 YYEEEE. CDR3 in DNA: TGTGCCAGCAGCCCCCGGGACAGGAGCGGCTATGGCTACACCTTC. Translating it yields CASSPRDRSGYGYTF.

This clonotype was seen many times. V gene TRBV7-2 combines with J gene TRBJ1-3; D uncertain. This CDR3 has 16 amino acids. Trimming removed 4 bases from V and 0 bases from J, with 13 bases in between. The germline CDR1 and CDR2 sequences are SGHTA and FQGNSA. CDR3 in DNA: TGTGCCAGCAGCTCCCGAGACGGCTACTCTGGAAACACCATATATTTT. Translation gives CASSSRDGYSGNTIYF.

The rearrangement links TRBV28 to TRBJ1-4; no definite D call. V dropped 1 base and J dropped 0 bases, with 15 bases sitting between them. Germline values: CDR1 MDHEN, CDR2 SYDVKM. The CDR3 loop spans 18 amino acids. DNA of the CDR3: TGTGCCAGCAGTTTATTGGGGTCTTTCGGCGCAACTAATGAAAAACTGTTTTTT. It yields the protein CASSLLGSFGATNEKLFF.

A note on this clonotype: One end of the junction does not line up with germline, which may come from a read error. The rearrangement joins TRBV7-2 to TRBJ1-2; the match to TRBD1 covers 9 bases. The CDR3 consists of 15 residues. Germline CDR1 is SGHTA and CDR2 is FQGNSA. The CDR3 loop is CASSTRDRETRGYPF. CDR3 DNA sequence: TGTGCCAGCAGCACCCGGGACAGGGAAACGAGGGGCTACCCCTTC.

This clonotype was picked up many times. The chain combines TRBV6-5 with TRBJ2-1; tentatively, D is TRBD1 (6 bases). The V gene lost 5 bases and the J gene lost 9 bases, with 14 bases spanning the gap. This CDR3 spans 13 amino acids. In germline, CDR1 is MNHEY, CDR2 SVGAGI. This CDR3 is CASSDQGTREQFF. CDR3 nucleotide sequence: TGTGCCAGCAGTGACCAGGGGACCCGTGAGCAGTTCTTC.

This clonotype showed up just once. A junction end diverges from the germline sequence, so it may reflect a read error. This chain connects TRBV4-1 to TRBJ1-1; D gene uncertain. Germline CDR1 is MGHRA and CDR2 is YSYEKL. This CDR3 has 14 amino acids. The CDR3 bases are TGCGCCAGCAGGCTTTCTAAGTCGAACACTGAAACTTTCTTT. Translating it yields CASRLSKSNTETFF.

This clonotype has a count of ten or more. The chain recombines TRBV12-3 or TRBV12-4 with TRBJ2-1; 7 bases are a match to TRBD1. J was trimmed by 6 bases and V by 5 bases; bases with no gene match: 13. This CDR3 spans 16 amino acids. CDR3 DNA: TGTGCCAGCAGTACCAGACAGGGACGGTATACCAATGAGCAGTTCTTC. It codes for CASSTRQGRYTNEQFF.

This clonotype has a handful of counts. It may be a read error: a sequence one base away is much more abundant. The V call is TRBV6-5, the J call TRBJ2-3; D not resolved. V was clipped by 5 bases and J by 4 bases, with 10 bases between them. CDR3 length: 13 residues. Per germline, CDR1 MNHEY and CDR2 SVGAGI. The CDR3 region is CASSHTAADTQYF. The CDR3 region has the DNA TGTGCCAGCAGTCATACTGCGGCAGATACGCAGTATTTT.

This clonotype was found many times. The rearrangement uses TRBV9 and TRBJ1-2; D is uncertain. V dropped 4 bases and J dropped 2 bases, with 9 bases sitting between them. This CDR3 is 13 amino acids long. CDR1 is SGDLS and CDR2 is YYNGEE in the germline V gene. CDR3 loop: CASSQDKNYGYTF. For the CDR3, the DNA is TGTGCCAGCAGCCAAGACAAGAACTATGGCTACACCTTC. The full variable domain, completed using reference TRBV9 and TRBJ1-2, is DSGVTQTPKHLITATGQRVTLRCSPRSGDLSVYWYQQSLDQGLQFLIQYYNGEERAKGNILERFSAQQFPDLHSELNLSSLELGDSALYFCASSQDKNYGYTFGSGTRLTVV.